Sequencing of this T cell receptor beta chain was carried out in a study of T cell responses to AZD1222 COVID-19 vaccine. This clone was seen only once. With V trimmed by 5 bases and J by 0 bases, 4 bases remained unmatched. Germline V gene lookup returns CDR1 SGHTA and CDR2 FQGNSA. The CDR3 has 15 amino acids. Assay: immunoSEQ multiplex PCR; the TCRdb copy retains only in-frame clones and omits some. The sample holds some 88,000 clones, approximately 90% seen once. The sample was peripheral blood, taken on day 0 of AZD1222 vaccination. The chain uses TRBV7-2 and TRBJ2-7; 10 bases are shared with TRBD1. This sequence originates from an adult in good health. As DNA, the CDR3 is TGTGCCAGCAGCCTTGACAGGGGGCCCTCCTACGAGCAGTACTTC. This codes for CASSLDRGPSYEQYF.